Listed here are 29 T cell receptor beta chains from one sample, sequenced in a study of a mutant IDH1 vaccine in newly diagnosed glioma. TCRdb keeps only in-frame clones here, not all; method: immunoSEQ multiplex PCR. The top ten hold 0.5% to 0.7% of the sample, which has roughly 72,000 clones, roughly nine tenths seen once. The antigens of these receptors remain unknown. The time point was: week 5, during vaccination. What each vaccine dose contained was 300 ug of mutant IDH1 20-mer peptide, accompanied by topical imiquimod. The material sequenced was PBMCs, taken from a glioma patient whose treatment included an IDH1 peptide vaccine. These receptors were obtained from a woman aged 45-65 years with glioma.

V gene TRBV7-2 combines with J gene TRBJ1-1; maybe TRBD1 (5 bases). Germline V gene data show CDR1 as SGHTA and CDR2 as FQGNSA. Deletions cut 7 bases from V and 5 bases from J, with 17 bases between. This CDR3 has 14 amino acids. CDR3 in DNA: TGTGCCAGCACCGCCGTGGGGGGAGGTACTGAAGCTTTCTTT. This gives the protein CASTAVGGGTEAFF.

The CDR3 sequence: CASSVGHTLSTDTQYF. CDR3 DNA: TGTGCCAGCAGTGTGGGACATACTCTAAGCACAGATACGCAGTATTTT. The chain combines TRBV28 with TRBJ2-3, with D possibly matching TRBD1 (6 bases). The CDR3 is 16 amino acids. Germline CDR1 and CDR2: MDHEN and SYDVKM. V was pared by 5 bases and J by 0 bases, with 15 bases between.

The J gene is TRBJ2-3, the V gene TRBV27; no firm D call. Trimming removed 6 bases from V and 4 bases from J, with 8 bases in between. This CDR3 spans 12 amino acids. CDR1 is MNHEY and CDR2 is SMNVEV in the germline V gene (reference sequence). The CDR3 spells CASRRRADTQYF. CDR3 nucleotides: TGTGCCAGCAGGCGGAGAGCAGATACGCAGTATTTT.

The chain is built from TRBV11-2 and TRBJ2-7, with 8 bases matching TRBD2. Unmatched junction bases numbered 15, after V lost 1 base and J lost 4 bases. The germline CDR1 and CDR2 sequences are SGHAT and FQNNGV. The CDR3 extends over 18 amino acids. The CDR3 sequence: CASSLGFRAGVSRYEQYF. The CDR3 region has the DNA TGTGCCAGCAGCTTAGGCTTCCGAGCGGGAGTTTCGAGGTACGAGCAGTACTTC.

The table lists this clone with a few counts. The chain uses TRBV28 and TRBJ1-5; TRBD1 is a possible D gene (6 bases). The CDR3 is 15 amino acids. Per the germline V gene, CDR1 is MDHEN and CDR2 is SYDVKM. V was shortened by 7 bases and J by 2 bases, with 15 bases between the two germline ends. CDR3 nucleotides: TGTGCCAGCACCGTGACAGGCCGTGGCAATCAGCCCCAGCATTTT. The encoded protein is CASTVTGRGNQPQHF.

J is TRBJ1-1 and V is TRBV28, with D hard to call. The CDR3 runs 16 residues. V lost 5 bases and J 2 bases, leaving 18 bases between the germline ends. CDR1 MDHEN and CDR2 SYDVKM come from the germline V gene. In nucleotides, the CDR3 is TGTGCCAGCAGTGACGTGGGGAACTGGATCAACACTGAAGCTTTCTTT. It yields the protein CASSDVGNWINTEAFF.

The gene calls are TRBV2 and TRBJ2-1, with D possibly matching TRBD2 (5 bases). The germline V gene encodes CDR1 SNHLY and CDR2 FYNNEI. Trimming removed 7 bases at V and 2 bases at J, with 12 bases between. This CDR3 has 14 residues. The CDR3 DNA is TGTGCCAGCACTACGGGGAGCCCCTACAATGAGCAGTTCTTC. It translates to CASTTGSPYNEQFF.

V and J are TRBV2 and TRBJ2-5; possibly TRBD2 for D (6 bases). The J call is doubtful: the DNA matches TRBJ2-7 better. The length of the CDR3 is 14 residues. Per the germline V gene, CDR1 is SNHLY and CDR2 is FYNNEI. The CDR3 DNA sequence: TGTGCCAGCATCCCAACGGGAGACTCCTACGAGCAGTACTTC. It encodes CASIPTGDSYEQYF.

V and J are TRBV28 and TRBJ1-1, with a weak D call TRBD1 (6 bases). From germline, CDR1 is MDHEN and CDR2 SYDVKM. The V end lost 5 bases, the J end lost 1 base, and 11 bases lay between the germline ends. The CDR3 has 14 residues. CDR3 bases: TGTGCCAGCAGTACACCCAGGGGGAACACTGAAGCTTTCTTT. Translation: CASSTPRGNTEAFF.

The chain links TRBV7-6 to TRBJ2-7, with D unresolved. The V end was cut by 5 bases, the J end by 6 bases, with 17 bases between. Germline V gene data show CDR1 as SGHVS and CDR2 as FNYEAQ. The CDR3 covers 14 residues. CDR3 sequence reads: CASSGSTGPGEQYF. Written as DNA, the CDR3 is TGTGCCAGCAGCGGATCGACGGGTCCGGGCGAGCAGTACTTC.

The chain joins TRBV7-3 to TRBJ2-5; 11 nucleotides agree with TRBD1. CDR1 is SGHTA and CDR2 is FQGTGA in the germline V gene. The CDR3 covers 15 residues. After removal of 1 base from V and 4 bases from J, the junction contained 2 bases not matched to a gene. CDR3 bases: TGTGCCAGCAGCTTAAGCGGGACAGGGGGAGAGACCCAGTACTTC. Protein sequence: CASSLSGTGGETQYF.

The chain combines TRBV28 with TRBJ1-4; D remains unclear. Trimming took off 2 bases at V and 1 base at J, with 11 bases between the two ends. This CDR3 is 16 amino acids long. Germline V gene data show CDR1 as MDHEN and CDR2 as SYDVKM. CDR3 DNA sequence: TGTGCCAGCAGTTTAGAGGCAGACGGAACTAATGAAAAACTGTTTTTT. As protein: CASSLEADGTNEKLFF.

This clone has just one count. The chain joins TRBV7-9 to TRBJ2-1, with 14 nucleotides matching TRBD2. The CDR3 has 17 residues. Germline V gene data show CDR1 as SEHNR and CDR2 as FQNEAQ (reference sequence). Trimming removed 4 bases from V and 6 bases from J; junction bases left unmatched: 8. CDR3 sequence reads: CASSSGTGTSGSNEQFF. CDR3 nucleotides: TGTGCCAGCAGCTCCGGAACCGGGACTAGCGGGAGCAATGAGCAGTTCTTC.

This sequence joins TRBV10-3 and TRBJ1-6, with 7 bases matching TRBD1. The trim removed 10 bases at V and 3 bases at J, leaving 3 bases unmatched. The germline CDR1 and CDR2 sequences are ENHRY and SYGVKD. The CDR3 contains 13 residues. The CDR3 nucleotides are TGTGCCACTCAGGGGGACTATAATTCACCCCTCCACTTT. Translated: CATQGDYNSPLHF.

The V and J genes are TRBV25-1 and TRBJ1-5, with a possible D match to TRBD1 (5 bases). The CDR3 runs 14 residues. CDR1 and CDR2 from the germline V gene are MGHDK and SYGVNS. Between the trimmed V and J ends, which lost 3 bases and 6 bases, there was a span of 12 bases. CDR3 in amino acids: CASSDIQGTQPQHF. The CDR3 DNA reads TGTGCCAGCAGTGACATCCAGGGAACTCAGCCCCAGCATTTT.

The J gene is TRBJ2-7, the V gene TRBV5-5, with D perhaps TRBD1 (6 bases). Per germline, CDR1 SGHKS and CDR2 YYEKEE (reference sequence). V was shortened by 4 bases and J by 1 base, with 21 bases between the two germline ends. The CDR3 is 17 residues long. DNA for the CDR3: TGTGCCAGCAGCCGTTCCCCGACAGGTGCATTTTCCTACGAGCAGTACTTC. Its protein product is CASSRSPTGAFSYEQYF.

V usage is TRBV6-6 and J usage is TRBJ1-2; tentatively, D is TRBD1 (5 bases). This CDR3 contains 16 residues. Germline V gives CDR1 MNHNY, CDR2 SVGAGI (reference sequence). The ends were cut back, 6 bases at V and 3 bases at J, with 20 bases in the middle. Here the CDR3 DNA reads TGTGCCAGCAGCTTAGGGGCGTGGGGCTGGGACTATGGCTACACCTTC. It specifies CASSLGAWGWDYGYTF.

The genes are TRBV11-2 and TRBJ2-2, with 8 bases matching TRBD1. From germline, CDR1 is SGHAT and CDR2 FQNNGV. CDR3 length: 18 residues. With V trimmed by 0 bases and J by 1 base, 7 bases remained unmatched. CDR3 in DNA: TGTGCCAGCAGCTTAGATTGGTGGGGGACAGGGAACACCGGGGAGCTGTTTTTT. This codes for CASSLDWWGTGNTGELFF.

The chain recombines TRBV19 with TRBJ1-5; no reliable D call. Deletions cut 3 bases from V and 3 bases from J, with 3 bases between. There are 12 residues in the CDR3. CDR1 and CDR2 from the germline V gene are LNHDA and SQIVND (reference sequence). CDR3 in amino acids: CASSIYNQPQHF. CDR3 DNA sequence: TGTGCCAGTAGTATTTACAATCAGCCCCAGCATTTT.

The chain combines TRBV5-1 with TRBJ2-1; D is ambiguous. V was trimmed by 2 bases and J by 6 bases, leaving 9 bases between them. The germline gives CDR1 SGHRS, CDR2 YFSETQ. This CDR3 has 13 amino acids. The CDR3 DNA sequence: TGCGCCAGCAGCTTAGGTCCGCTCAATGAGCAGTTCTTC. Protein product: CASSLGPLNEQFF.

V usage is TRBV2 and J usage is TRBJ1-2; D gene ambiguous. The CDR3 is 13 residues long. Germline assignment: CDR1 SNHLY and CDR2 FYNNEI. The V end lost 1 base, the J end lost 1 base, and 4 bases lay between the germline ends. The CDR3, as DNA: TGTGCCAGCAGTGAAGTGATTAACTATGGCTACACCTTC. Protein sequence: CASSEVINYGYTF.

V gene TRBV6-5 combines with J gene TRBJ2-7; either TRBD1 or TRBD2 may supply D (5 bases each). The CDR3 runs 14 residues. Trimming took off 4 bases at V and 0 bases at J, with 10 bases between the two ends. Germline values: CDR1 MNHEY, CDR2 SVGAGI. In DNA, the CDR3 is TGTGCCAGCAGTTTCTCCGGGACCTCCTACGAGCAGTACTTC. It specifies CASSFSGTSYEQYF.

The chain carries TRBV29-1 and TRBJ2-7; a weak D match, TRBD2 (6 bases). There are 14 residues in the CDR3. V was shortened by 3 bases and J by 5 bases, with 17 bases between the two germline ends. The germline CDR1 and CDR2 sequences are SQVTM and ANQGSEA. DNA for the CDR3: TGCAGCGTTGAGGTGACGGGGGTCCTTCACGAGCAGTACTTC. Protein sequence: CSVEVTGVLHEQYF.

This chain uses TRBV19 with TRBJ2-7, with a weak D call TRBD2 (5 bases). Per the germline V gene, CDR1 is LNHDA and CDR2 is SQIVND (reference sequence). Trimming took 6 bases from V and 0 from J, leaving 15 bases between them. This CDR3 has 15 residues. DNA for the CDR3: TGTGCCAGTAGCCTCTCCGGGATCACCTCCTACGAGCAGTACTTC. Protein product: CASSLSGITSYEQYF. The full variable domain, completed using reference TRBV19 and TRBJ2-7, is DGGITQSPKYLFRKEGQNVTLSCEQNLNHDAMYWYRQDPGQGLRLIYYSQIVNDFQKGDIAEGYSVSREKKESFPLTVTSAQKNPTAFYLCASSLSGITSYEQYFGPGTRLTVT.

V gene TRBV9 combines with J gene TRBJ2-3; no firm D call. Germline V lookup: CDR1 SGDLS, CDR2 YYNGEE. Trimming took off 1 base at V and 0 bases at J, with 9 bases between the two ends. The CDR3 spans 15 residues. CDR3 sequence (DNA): TGTGCCAGCAGCGTACAAACTACTAGCACAGATACGCAGTATTTT. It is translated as CASSVQTTSTDTQYF. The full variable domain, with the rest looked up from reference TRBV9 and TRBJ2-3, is DSGVTQTPKHLITATGQRVTLRCSPRSGDLSVYWYQQSLDQGLQFLIQYYNGEERAKGNILERFSAQQFPDLHSELNLSSLELGDSALYFCASSVQTTSTDTQYFGPGTRLTVL.

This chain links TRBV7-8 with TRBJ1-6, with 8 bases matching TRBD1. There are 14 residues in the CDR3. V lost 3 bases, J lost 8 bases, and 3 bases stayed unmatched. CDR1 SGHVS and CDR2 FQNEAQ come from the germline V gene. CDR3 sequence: CASSFKQGDSPLHF. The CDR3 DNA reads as TGTGCCAGCAGCTTCAAACAGGGGGATTCACCCCTCCACTTT.

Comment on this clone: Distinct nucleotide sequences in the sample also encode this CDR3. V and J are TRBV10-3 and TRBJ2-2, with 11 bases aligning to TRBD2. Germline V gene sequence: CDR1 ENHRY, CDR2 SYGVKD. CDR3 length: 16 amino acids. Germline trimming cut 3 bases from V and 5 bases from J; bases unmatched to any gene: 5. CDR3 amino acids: CAISDPLAGATGELFF. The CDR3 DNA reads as TGTGCCATCAGTGACCCACTAGCGGGGGCGACCGGGGAGCTGTTTTTT.

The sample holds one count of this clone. CDR3 DNA sequence: TGTGCCAGTAGTATAGTAGCGGAGCGCACAGATACGCAGTATTTT. Encoded protein: CASSIVAERTDTQYF. The V gene is TRBV19, the J gene TRBJ2-3; D possibly corresponds to TRBD2 (6 bases). Germline loops: CDR1 LNHDA, CDR2 SQIVND (reference sequence). The CDR3 sequence is 15 residues long. Trimming took 1 base from V and 1 from J, leaving 9 bases between them.

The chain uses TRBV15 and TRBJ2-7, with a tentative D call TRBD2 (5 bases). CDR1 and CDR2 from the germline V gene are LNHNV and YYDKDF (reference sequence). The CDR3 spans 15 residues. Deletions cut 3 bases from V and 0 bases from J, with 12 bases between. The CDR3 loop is CATSRPTEGSYEQYF. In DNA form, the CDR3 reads TGTGCCACCAGCAGGCCTACCGAGGGCTCCTACGAGCAGTACTTC.